The present T cell receptor (beta chain) was sequenced within a study of radiation and T cells in renal cell carcinoma. Study in general: Nephrectomy followed 15 Gy stereotactic body radiation by 4 weeks.

Using immunoSEQ multiplex PCR, the repertoire was profiled, and TCRdb retains in-frame clones only, with some absent. This table has 100,000 to 150,000 clones, roughly 80% appearing once. About this clone: Its antigen is unknown.

This CDR3 contains 15 residues. Germline loops: CDR1 MDHEN, CDR2 SYDVKM. Trimming removed 1 base from V and 3 bases from J; junction bases left unmatched: 4. Whole-study findings and limits: Top tumor clonotypes rose in blood 2 weeks post-radiation, then contracted.

The time point denotes: baseline pretreatment blood. Noted treatment: 15 Gy SBRT to primary tumor, nephrectomy 4 weeks later. The starting material was blood, obtained from a patient whose treatment included radiotherapy and nephrectomy. This sequence was found in a woman aged 60-75 years with renal cell carcinoma. The chain links TRBV28 to TRBJ1-2; TRBD1 aligns across 8 bases. CDR3 in DNA: TGTGCCAGCAGTTTATCCCCGGACAGGGACTATGGCTACACCTTC. Its translation is CASSLSPDRDYGYTF.